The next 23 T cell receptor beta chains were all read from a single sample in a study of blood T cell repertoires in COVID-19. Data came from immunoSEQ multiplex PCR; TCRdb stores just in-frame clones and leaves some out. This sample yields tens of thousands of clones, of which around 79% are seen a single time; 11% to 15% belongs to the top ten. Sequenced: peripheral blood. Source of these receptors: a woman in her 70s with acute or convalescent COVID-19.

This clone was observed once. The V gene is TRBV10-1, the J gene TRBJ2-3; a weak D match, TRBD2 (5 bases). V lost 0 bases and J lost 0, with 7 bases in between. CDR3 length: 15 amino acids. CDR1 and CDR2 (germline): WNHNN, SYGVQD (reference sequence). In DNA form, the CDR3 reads TGCGCCAGCAGTGAGTCGACGGGGAGCACAGATACGCAGTATTTT. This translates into CASSESTGSTDTQYF.

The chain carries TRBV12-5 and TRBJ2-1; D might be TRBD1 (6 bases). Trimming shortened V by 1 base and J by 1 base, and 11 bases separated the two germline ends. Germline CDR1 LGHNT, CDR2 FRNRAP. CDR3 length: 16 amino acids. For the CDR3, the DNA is TGTGCTAGTGGTTTGGGGCAGGGGCTATCCTACAATGAGCAGTTCTTC. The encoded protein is CASGLGQGLSYNEQFF.

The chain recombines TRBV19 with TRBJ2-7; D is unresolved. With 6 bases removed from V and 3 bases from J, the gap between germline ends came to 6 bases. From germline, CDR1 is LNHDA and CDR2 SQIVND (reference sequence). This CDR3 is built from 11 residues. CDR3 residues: CASRVSYEQYF. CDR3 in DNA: TGTGCCAGTAGGGTCAGCTACGAGCAGTACTTC.

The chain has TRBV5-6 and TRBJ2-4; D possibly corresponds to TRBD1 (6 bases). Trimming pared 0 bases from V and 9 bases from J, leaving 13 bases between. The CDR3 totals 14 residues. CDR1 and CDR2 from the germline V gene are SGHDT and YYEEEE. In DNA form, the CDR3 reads TGTGCCAGCAGCTTGGGCACAGGGTGGGGCATTCAGTACTTC. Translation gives CASSLGTGWGIQYF. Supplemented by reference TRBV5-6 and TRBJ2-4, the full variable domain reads DAGVTQSPTHLIKTRGQQVTLRCSPKSGHDTVSWYQQALGQGPQFIFQYYEEEERQRGNFPDRFSGHQFPNYSSELNVNALLLGDSALYLCASSLGTGWGIQYFGAGTRLSVL.

The CDR3: CASSKDSMNTEAFF. The DNA for the CDR3 is TGTGCCAGCTCAAAGGACAGCATGAACACTGAAGCTTTCTTT. The V and J genes are TRBV27 and TRBJ1-1; the D gene is possibly TRBD1 (6 bases). The CDR3 runs to 14 residues. CDR1 is MNHEY, CDR2 SMNVEV, per germline (reference sequence). Trimming removed 8 bases from V and 0 bases from J, with 13 bases in between.

As DNA, the CDR3 is TGTGCCAGCAGTGAGCCCGGTAATTCACCCCTCCACTTT. Translation: CASSEPGNSPLHF. V and J are TRBV6-1 and TRBJ1-6; no firm D call. Trimming removed 3 bases from V and 6 bases from J, with 6 bases in between. The CDR3 consists of 13 residues. Germline V gene lookup returns CDR1 MNHNS and CDR2 SASEGT.

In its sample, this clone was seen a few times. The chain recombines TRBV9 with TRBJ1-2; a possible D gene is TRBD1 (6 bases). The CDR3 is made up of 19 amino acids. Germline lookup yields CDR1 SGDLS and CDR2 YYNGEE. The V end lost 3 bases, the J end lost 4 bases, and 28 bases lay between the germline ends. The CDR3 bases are TGTGCCAGCAGCGCCGATTTGGTGGCCAGGGGAGGGGTAGGCTATGGCTACACCTTC. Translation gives CASSADLVARGGVGYGYTF. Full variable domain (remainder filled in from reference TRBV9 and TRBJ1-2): DSGVTQTPKHLITATGQRVTLRCSPRSGDLSVYWYQQSLDQGLQFLIQYYNGEERAKGNILERFSAQQFPDLHSELNLSSLELGDSALYFCASSADLVARGGVGYGYTFGSGTRLTVV.

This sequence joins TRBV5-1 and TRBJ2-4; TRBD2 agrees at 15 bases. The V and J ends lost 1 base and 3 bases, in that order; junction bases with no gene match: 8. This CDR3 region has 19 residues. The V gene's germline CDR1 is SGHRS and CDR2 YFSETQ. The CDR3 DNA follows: TGCGCCAGCAGCTTGAACCCGGGACTAGCGGGGGGAATCAAAAACATTCAGTACTTC. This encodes CASSLNPGLAGGIKNIQYF.

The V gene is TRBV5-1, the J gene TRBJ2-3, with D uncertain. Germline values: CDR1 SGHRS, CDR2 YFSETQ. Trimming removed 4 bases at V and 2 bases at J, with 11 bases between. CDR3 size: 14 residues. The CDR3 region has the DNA TGCGCCAGCAGCGTCGGAGCTTACACAGATACGCAGTATTTT. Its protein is CASSVGAYTDTQYF.

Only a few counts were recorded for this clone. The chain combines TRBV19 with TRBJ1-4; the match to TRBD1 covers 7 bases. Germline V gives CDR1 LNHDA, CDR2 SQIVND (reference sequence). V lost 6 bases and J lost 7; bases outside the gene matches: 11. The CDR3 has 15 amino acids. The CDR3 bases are TGTGCCAGTAGCCCCCCAGGGGGTCGGGGTGAAAAACTGTTTTTT. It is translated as CASSPPGGRGEKLFF. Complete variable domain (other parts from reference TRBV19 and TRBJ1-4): DGGITQSPKYLFRKEGQNVTLSCEQNLNHDAMYWYRQDPGQGLRLIYYSQIVNDFQKGDIAEGYSVSREKKESFPLTVTSAQKNPTAFYLCASSPPGGRGEKLFFGSGTQLSVL.

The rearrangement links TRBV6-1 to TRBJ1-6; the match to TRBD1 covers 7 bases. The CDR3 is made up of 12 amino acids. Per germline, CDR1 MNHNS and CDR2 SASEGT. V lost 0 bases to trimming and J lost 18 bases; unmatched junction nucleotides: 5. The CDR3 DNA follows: TGTGCCAGCAGTGAAGCGCTTACAGGGGCCCACTTT. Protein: CASSEALTGAHF.

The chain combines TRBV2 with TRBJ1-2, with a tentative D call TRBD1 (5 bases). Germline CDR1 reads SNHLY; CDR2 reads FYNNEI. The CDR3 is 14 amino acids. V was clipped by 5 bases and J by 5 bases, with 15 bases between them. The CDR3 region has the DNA TGTGCCAGCAGTAGGGGCCAGATCGATTATGGCTACACCTTC. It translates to CASSRGQIDYGYTF.

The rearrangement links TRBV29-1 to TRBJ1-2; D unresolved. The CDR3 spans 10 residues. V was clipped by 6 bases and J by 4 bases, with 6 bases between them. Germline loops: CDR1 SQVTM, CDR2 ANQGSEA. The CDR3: CSVLIYGYTF. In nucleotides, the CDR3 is TGCAGCGTCCTAATCTATGGCTACACCTTC.

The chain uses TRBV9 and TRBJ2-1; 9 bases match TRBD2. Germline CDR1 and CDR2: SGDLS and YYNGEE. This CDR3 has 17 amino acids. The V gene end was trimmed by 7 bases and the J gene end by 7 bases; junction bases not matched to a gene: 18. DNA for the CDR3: TGTGCCAGCCCCGAGGGGGCGGGGGGGCCCGAGGAAAATGAGCAGTTCTTC. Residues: CASPEGAGGPEENEQFF.

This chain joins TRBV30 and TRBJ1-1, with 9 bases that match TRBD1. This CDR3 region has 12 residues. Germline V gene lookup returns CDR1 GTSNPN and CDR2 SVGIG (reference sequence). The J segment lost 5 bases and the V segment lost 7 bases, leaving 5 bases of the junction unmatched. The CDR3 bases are TGTGCCTCGGGACAGGGAACAACTGAAGCTTTCTTT. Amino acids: CASGQGTTEAFF.

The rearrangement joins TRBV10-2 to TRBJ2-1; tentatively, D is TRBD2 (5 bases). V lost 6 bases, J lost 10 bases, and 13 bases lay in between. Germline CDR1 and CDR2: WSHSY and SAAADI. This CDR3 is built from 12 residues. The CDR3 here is CASRSTSSEQFF. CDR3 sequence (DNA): TGCGCCAGCAGGTCCACTAGTTCCGAGCAGTTCTTC.

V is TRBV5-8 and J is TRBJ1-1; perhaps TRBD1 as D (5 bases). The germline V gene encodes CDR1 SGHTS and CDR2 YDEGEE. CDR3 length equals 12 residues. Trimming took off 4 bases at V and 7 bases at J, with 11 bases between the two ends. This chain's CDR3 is CASSPRQNEAFF. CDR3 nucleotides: TGTGCCAGCAGCCCACGACAGAATGAAGCTTTCTTT.

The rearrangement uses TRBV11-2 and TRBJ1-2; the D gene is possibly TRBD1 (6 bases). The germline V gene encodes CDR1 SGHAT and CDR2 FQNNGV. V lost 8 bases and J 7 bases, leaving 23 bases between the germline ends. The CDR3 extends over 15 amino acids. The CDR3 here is CASRRQDSLAGGYTF. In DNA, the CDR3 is TGTGCCAGCCGCCGTCAGGACAGCTTAGCTGGTGGCTACACCTTC.

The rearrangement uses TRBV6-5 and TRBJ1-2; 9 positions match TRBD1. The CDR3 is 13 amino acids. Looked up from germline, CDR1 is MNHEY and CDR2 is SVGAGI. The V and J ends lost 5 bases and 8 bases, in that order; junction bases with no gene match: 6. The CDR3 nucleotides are TGTGCCAGCAGTCCACAGGGGGCCAGGGGCTACACCTTC. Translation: CASSPQGARGYTF.

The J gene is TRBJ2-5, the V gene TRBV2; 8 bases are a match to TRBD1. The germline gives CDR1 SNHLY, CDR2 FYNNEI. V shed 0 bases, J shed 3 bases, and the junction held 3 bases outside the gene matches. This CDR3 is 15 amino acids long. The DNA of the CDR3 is TGTGCCAGCAGTGAAGCACCGGGACAGGAAGAGACCCAGTACTTC. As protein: CASSEAPGQEETQYF.

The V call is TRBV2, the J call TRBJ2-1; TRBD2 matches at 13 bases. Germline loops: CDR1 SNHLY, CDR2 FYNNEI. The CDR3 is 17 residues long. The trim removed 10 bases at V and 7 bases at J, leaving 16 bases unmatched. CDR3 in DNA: TGTGCCACCAACCCGAGGACACTAGCGGGGGGGTGGAATGAGCAGTTCTTC. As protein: CATNPRTLAGGWNEQFF.

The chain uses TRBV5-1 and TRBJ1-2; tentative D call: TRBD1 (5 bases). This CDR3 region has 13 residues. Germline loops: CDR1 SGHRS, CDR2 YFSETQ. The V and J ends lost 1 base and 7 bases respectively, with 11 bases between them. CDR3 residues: CASSLMTETGYTF. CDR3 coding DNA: TGCGCCAGCAGCTTGATGACAGAGACTGGCTACACCTTC.

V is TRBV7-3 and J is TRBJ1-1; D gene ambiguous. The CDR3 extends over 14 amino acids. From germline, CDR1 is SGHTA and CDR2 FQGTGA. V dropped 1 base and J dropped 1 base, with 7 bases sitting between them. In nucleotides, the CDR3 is TGTGCCAGCAGCTTAATAGGAGAGAACACTGAAGCTTTCTTT. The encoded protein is CASSLIGENTEAFF.